This note documents a single T cell receptor (beta chain) sequence. The data derive from a study of shared clonotypes between healthy human individuals. Across the whole study: In total, the donors were a couple of women and a few men aged 18 to 49.

Germline loops: CDR1 GTSNPN, CDR2 SVGIG (reference sequence). The CDR3 covers 13 residues. V was shortened by 4 bases and J by 1 base, with 8 bases between the two germline ends. Donors comprised healthy HIV-negative adults lacking recent acute infections or vaccinations. Method: immunoSEQ multiplex PCR; TCRdb's copy keeps in-frame clones and lacks some. The sample holds about 1.5 million clones, around 98% seen once. J is TRBJ1-5 and V is TRBV30; D is ambiguous. The specimen sequenced was naive CD4+ T cells sorted from blood. The sample's subset: CD45RA+ positively selected. This receptor was identified in a man aged 25 to 45 in good health. CDR3 sequence: CAWNRGSNQPQHF. Here the CDR3 DNA reads TGTGCCTGGAATCGAGGGAGCAATCAGCCCCAGCATTTT.